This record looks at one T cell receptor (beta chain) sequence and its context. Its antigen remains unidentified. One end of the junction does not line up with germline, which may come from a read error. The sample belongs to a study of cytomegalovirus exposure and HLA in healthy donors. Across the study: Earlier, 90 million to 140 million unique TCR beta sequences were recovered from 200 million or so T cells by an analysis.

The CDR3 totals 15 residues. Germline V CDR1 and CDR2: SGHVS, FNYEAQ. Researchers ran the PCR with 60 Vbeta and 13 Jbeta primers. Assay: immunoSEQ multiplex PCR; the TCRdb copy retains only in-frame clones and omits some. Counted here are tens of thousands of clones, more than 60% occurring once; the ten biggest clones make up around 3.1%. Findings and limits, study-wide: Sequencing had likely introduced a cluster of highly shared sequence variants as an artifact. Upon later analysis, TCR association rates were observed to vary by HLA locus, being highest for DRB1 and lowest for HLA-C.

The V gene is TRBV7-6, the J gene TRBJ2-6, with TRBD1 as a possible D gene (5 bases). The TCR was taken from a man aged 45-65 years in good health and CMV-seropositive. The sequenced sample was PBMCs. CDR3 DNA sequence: TGTGCCAGCAACATGGACGCCTCTGGGGCCAACGGCCTGACTTTC. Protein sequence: CASNMDASGANGLTF.